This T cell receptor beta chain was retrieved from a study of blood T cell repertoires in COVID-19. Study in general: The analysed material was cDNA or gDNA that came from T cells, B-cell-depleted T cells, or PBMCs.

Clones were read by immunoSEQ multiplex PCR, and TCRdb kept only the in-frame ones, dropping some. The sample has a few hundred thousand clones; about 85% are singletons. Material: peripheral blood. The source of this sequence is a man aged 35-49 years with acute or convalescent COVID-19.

This chain's CDR3 is CASRQGQLNEKLFF. For the CDR3, the DNA is TGTGCCAGCAGGCAGGGGCAGCTTAATGAAAAACTGTTTTTT. This rearrangement joins TRBV2 to TRBJ1-4, with D possibly TRBD1 on 6 matching bases. CDR1 is SNHLY and CDR2 is FYNNEI in the germline V gene. The CDR3 has 14 amino acids. V dropped 6 bases and J dropped 4 bases, with 12 bases sitting between them.